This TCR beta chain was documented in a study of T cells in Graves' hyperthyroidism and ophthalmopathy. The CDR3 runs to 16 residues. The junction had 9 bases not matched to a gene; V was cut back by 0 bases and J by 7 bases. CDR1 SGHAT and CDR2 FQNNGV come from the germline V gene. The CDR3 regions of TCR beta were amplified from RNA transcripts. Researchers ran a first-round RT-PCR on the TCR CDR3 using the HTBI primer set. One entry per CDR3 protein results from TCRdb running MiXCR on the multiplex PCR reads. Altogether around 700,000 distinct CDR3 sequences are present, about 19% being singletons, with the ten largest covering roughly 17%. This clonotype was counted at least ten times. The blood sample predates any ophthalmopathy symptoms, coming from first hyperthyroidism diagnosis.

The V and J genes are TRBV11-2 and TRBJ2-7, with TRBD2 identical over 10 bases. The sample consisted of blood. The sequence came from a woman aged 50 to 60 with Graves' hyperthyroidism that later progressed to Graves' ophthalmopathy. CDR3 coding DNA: TGTGCCAGCAGCTTAGATGGGGGACTAGCGCTTTCAGAGCAGTACTTC. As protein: CASSLDGGLALSEQYF.